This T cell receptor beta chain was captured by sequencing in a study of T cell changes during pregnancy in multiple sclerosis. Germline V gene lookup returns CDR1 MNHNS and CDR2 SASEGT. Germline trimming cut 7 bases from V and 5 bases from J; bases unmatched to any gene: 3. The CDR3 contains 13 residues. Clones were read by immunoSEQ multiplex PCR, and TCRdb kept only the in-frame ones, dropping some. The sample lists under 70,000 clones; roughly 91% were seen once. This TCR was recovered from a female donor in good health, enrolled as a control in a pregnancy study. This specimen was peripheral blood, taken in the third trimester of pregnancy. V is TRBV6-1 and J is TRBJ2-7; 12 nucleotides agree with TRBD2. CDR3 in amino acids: CASKTSGGNEQYF. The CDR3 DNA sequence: TGTGCCAGCAAGACTAGCGGGGGTAACGAGCAGTACTTC.